This T cell receptor (beta chain) originates from a study of blood T cell repertoires in COVID-19. About the research overall: COVID-19 samples collected from the United States, Italy and Spain covered acute and convalescent phases.

In terms of age and location, participants ranged from roughly 18 to 95 years and lived in roughly 22 US areas. Participants had their cohort set by participant-reported clinical history. Cohort 3 recovery required two negative PCRs, clearance, or symptom resolution. Using immunoSEQ multiplex PCR, the repertoire was profiled, and TCRdb retains in-frame clones only, with some absent. The sample consists of roughly 330,000 clones, 88% of them appearing once. CDR3 length: 15 amino acids. The germline V gene has CDR1 LNHDA and CDR2 SQIVND (reference sequence). The V segment lost 5 bases and the J segment 1 base; nucleotides outside the gene matches: 6.

The rearrangement uses TRBV19 and TRBJ2-7, with 9 bases matching TRBD1. Specimen: PBMCs or T cells enriched from blood (not recorded which). The receptor was derived from a man in his thirties or forties who had recovered from COVID-19. The CDR3 region is CASSALQGASYEQYF. CDR3 coding DNA: TGTGCCAGTAGTGCTTTACAGGGGGCGTCCTACGAGCAGTACTTC.